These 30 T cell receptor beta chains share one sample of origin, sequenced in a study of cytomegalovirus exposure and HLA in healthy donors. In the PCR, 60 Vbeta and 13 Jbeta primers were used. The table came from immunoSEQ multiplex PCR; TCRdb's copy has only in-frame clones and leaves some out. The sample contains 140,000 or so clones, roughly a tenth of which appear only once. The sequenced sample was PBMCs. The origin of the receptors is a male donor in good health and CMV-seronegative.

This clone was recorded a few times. The CDR3 DNA reads TGTGCCAGCAGCCCGGACAGGAGGGGCACTGAAGCTTTCTTT. It translates to CASSPDRRGTEAFF. This chain joins TRBV11-2 and TRBJ1-1, with 7 bases lining up with TRBD1. The CDR3 has 14 residues. J was trimmed by 4 bases and V by 5 bases; bases with no gene match: 7. CDR1 and CDR2 from the germline V gene are SGHAT and FQNNGV.

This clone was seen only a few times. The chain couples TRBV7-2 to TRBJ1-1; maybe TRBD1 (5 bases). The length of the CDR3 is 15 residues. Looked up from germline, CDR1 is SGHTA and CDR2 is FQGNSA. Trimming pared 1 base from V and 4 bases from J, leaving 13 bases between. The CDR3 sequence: CASSLGWGSGTEAFF. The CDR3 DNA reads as TGTGCCAGCAGCTTAGGTTGGGGCTCGGGCACTGAAGCTTTCTTT.

The CDR3 nucleotides read TGTGCCATCAGTGATCAGCGGAGTAAACTTCGAACCGGGGAGCTGTTTTTT. Encoded protein: CAISDQRSKLRTGELFF. The chain uses TRBV10-3 and TRBJ2-2, with TRBD2 as a possible D gene (5 bases). This CDR3 region has 17 residues. CDR1 and CDR2 (germline): ENHRY, SYGVKD. V shed 3 bases and J shed 5 bases, with 19 bases lying between them.

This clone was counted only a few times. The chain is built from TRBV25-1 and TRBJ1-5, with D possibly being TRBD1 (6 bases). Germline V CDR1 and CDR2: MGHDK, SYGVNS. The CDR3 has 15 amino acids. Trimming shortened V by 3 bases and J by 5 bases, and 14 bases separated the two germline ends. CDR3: CASSEAGGPYQPQHF. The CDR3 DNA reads TGTGCCAGCAGTGAGGCGGGGGGGCCCTATCAGCCCCAGCATTTT.

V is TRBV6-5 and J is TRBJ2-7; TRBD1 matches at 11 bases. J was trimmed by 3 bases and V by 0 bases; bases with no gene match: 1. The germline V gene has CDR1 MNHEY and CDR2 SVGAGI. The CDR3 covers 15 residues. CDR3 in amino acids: CASSYSGTGGYEQYF. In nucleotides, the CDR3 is TGTGCCAGCAGTTACTCGGGGACAGGGGGCTACGAGCAGTACTTC.

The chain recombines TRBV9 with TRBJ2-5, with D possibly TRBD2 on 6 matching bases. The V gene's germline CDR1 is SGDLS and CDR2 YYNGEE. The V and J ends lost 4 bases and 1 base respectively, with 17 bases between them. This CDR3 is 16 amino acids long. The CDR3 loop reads CASSLGPPGGQETQYF. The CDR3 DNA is TGTGCCAGCAGCTTGGGCCCTCCCGGGGGCCAAGAGACCCAGTACTTC. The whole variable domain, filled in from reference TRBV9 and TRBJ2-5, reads DSGVTQTPKHLITATGQRVTLRCSPRSGDLSVYWYQQSLDQGLQFLIQYYNGEERAKGNILERFSAQQFPDLHSELNLSSLELGDSALYFCASSLGPPGGQETQYFGPGTRLLVL.

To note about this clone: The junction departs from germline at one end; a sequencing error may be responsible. DNA of the CDR3: TGTGCCAGCAGACCGACAGGGATCAATCAGCACCAGCATTTT. It specifies CASRPTGINQHQHF. The rearrangement uses TRBV27 and TRBJ1-5; 7 bases line up with TRBD1. There are 14 residues in the CDR3. CDR1 MNHEY and CDR2 SMNVEV come from the germline V gene (reference sequence).

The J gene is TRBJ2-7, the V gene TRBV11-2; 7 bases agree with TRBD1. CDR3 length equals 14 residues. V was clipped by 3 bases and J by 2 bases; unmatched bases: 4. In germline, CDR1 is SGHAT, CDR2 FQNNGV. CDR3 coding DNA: TGTGCCAGCAGCTTTGGACAGGTGACCTACGAGCAGTACTTC. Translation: CASSFGQVTYEQYF.

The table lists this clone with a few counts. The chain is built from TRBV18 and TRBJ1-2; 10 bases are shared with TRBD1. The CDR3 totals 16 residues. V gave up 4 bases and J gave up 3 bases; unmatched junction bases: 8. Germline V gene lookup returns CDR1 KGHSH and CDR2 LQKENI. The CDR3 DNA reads TGTGCCAGCTCACTCCCGGGACAGGGGTTGCACTATGGCTACACCTTC. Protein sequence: CASSLPGQGLHYGYTF.

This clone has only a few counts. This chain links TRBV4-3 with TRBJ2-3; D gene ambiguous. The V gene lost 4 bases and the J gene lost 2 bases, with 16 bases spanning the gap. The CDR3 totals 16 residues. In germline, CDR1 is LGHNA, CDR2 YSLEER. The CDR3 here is CASSLPLRYYTDTQYF. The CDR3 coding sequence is TGCGCCAGCAGCCTCCCGCTGCGGTACTACACAGATACGCAGTATTTT.

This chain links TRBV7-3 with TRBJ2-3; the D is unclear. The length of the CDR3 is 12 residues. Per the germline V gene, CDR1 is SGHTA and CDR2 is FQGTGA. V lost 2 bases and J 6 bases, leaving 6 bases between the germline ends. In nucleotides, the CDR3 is TGTGCCAGCAGCTTACCTAGGGATACGCAGTATTTT. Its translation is CASSLPRDTQYF. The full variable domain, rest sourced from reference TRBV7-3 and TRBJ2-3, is GAGVSQTPSNKVTEKGKYVELRCDPISGHTALYWYRQSLGQGPEFLIYFQGTGAADDSGLPNDRFFAVRPEGSVSTLKIQRTERGDSAVYLCASSLPRDTQYFGPGTRLTVL.

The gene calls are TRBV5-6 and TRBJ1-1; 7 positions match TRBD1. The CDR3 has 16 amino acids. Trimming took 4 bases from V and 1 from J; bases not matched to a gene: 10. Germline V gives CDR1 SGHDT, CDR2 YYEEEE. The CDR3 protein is CASSVGGQGGNTEAFF. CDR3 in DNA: TGTGCCAGCAGCGTGGGGGGGCAGGGGGGGAACACTGAAGCTTTCTTT. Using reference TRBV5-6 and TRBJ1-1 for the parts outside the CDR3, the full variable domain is DAGVTQSPTHLIKTRGQQVTLRCSPKSGHDTVSWYQQALGQGPQFIFQYYEEEERQRGNFPDRFSGHQFPNYSSELNVNALLLGDSALYLCASSVGGQGGNTEAFFGQGTRLTVV.

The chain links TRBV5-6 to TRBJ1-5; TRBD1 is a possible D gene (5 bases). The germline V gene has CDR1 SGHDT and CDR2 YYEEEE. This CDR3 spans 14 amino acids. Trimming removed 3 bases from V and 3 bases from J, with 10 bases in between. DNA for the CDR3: TGTGCCAGCAGCTCCGGACACCTCAATCAGCCCCAGCATTTT. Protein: CASSSGHLNQPQHF.

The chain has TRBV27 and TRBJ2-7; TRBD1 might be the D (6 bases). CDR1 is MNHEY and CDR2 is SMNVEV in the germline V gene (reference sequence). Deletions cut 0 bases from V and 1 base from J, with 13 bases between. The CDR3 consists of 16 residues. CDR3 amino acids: CASSLSIGQLSYEQYF. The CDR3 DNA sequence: TGTGCCAGCAGTTTATCGATCGGACAGTTATCCTACGAGCAGTACTTC.

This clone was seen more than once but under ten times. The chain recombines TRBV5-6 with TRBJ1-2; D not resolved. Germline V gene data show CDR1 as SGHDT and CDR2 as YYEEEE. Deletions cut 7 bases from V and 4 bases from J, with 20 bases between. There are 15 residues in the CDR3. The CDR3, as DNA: TGTGCCAGCTTTCTGTACCGGGAAAAGGTCTATGGCTACACCTTC. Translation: CASFLYREKVYGYTF.

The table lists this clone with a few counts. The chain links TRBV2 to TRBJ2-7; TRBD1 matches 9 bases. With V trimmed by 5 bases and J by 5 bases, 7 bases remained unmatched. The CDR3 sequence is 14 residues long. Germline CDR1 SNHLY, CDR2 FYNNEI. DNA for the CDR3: TGTGCCAGCAGTAGGCGGACAGGGGAGGACGAGCAGTACTTC. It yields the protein CASSRRTGEDEQYF.

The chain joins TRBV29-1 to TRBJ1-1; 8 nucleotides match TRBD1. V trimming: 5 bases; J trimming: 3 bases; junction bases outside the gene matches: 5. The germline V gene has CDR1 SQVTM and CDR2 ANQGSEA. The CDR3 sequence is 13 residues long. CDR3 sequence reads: CSVCQGADTEAFF. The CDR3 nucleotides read TGCAGCGTTTGTCAGGGGGCGGACACTGAAGCTTTCTTT. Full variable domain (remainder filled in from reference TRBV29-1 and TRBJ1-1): SAVISQKPSRDICQRGTSLTIQCQVDSQVTMMFWYRQQPGQSLTLIATANQGSEATYESGFVIDKFPISRPNLTFSTLTVSNMSPEDSSIYLCSVCQGADTEAFFGQGTRLTVV.

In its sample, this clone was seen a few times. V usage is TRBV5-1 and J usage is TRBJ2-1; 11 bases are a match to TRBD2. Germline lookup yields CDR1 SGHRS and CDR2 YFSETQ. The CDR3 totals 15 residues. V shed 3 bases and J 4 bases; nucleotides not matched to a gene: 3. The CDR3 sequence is CASSWVAGGYNEQFF. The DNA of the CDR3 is TGCGCCAGCAGCTGGGTAGCGGGAGGGTACAATGAGCAGTTCTTC.

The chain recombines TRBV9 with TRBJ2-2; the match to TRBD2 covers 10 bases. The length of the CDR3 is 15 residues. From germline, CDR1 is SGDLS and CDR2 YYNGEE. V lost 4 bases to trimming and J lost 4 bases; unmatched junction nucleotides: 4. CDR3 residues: CASSPWTSGTGELFF. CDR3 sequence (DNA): TGTGCCAGCAGCCCCTGGACTAGCGGCACCGGGGAGCTGTTTTTT.

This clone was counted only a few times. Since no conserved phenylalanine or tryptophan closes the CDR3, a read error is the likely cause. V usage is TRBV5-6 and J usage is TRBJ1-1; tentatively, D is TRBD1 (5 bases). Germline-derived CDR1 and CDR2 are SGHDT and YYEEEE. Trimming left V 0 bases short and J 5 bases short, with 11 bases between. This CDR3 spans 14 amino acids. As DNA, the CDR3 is TGTGCCAGCAGCTTGGGGGGGAGGAAAACTGAAGCTTTCTTG. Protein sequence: CASSLGGRKTEAFL.

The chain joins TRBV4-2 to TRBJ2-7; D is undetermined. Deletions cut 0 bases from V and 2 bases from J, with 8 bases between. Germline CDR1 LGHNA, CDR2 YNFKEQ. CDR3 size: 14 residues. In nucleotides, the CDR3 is TGTGCCAGCAGCCAAGATTTGAGAGCCTACGAGCAGTACTTC. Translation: CASSQDLRAYEQYF.

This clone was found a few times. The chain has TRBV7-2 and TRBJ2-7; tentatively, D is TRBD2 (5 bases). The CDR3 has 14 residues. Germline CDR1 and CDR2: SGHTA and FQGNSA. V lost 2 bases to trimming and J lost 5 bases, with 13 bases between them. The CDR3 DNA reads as TGTGCCAGCAGCTTAAGTTTGGGGAGCGACGAGCAGTACTTC. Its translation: CASSLSLGSDEQYF.

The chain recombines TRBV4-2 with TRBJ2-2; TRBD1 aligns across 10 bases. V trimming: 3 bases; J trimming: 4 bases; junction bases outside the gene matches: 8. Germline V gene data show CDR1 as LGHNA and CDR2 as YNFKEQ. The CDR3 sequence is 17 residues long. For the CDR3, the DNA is TGTGCCAGCAGCCAGGGACAGGGGTTAAGCGGCACCGGGGAGCTGTTTTTT. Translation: CASSQGQGLSGTGELFF.

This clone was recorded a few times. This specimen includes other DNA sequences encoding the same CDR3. Written as DNA, the CDR3 is TGTGCCAGCTCACCGGACAGGGGGCCCTACGAGCAGTACTTC. Residues: CASSPDRGPYEQYF. V usage is TRBV18 and J usage is TRBJ2-7; TRBD1 aligns across 11 bases. V dropped 3 bases and J dropped 2; count of bases not matched to a gene: 0. The germline V gene encodes CDR1 KGHSH and CDR2 LQKENI. The CDR3 totals 14 residues. The whole variable domain, remainder taken from reference TRBV18 and TRBJ2-7, is NAGVMQNPRHLVRRRGQEARLRCSPMKGHSHVYWYRQLPEEGLKFMVYLQKENIIDESGMPKERFSAEFPKEGPSILRIQQVVRGDSAAYFCASSPDRGPYEQYFGPGTRLTVT.

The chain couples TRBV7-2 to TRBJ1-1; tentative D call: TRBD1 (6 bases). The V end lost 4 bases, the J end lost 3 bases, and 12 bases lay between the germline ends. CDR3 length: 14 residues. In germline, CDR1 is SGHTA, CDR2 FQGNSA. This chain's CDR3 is CASSYLQGYTEAFF. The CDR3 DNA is TGTGCCAGCAGCTATCTACAGGGTTACACTGAAGCTTTCTTT. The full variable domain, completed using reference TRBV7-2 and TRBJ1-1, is GAGVSQSPSNKVTEKGKDVELRCDPISGHTALYWYRQSLGQGLEFLIYFQGNSAPDKSGLPSDRFSAERTGGSVSTLTIQRTQQEDSAVYLCASSYLQGYTEAFFGQGTRLTVV.

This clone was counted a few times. The CDR3 sequence is CASRDRTNEKLFF. The CDR3 DNA reads as TGTGCCAGCCGGGACAGAACTAATGAAAAACTGTTTTTT. This chain joins TRBV19 and TRBJ1-4, with 7 positions matching TRBD1. This CDR3 has 13 amino acids. CDR1 and CDR2 (germline): LNHDA, SQIVND (reference sequence). V dropped 9 bases and J dropped 1; count of bases not matched to a gene: 2.

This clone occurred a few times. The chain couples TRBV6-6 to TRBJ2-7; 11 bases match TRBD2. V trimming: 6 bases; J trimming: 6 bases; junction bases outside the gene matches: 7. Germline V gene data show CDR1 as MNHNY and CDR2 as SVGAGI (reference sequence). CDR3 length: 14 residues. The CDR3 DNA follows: TGTGCCAGCAGCCGAGGACTAGCGGGCGGCGAGCAGTACTTC. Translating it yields CASSRGLAGGEQYF.

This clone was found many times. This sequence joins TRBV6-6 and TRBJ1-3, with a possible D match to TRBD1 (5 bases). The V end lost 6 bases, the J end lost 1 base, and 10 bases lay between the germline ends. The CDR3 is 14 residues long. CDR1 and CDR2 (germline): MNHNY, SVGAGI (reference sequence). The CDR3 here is CASSLGRSGNTIYF. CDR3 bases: TGTGCCAGCAGCTTGGGGCGTTCTGGAAACACCATATATTTT.

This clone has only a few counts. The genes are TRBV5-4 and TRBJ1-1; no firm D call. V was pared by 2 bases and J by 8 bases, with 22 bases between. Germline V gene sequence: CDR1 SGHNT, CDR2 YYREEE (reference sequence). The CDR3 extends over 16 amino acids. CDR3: CASSFDVQDFLREAFF. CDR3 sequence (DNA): TGTGCCAGCAGCTTCGACGTCCAGGACTTTCTTCGCGAAGCTTTCTTT.

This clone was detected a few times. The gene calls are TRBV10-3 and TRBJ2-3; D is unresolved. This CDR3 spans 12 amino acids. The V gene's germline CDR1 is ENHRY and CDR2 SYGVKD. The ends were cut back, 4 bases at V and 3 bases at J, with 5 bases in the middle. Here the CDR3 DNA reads TGTGCCATCAGTGCCAATACAGATACGCAGTATTTT. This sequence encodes CAISANTDTQYF.